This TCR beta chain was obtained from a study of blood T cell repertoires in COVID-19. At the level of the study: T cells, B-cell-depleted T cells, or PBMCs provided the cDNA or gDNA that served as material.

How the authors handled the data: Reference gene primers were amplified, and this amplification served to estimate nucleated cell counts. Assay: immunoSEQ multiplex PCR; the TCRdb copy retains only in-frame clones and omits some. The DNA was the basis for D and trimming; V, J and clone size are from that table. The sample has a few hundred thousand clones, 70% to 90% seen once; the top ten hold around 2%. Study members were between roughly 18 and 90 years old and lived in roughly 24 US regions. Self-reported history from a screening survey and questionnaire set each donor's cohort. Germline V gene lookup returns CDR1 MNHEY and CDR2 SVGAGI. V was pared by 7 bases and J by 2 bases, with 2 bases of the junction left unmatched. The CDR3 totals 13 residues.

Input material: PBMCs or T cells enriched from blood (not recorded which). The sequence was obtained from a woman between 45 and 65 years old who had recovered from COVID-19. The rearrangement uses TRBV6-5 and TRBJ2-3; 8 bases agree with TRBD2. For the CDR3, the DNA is TGTGCCAGCACCGGACTAGCCACAGATACGCAGTATTTT. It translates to CASTGLATDTQYF.